The source of this TCR beta chain is a study of blood T cell repertoires in COVID-19. The wider study: Samples of COVID-19 (acute and convalescent) were obtained from the United States, Italy and Spain. T cells, B-cell-depleted T cells, or PBMCs supplied cDNA or gDNA.

The method was immunoSEQ multiplex PCR; TCRdb's version includes in-frame clones alone and lacks a portion of them. This table holds some 46,000 clones, approximately 83% found once. This clone was counted a single time. This CDR3 spans 11 amino acids. Deletions cut 5 bases from V and 10 bases from J, with 9 bases between. Germline V gives CDR1 LNHDA, CDR2 SQIVND (reference sequence). Recruited during active infection, patients (from Seattle) were subsequently followed longitudinally. The chain is built from TRBV19 and TRBJ2-1; D unclear. The sample was peripheral blood. This TCR derives from an elderly woman with COVID-19, enrolled during active disease. CDR3 sequence reads: CASSDRLEQFF. DNA of the CDR3: TGTGCCAGTAGTGATCGGTTAGAGCAGTTCTTC.